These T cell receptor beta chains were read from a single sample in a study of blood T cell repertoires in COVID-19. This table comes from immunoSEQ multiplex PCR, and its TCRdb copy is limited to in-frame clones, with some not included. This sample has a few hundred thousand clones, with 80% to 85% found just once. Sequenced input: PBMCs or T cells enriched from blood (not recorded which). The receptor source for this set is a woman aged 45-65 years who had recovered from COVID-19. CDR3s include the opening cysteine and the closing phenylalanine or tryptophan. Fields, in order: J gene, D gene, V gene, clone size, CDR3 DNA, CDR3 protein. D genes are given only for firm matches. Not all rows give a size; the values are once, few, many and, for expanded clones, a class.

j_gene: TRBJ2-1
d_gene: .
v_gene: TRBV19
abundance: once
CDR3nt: TGTGCCAGTAGTATGACCAGCGGGTTTTACAATGAGCAGTTCTTC
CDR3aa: CASSMTSGFYNEQFF

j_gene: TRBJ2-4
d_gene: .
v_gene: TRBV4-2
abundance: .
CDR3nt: TGTGCCAGCAGCCGCACTCTAGAAGCCAAAAACATTCAGTACTTC
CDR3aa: CASSRTLEAKNIQYF

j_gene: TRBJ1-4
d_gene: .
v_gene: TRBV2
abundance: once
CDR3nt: TGTGCCACCACGCCGGAGCCGATAGCATTTGAAAAACTGTTTTTT
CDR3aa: CATTPEPIAFEKLFF

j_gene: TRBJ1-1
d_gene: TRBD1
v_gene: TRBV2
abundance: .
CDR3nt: TGTGCCAGCAGTGGACAGGGTCGTACTGAAGCTTTCTTT
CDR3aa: CASSGQGRTEAFF

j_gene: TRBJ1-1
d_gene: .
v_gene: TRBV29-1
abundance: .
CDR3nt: TGCAGCGTCCTCCGGCCACAGGGATCAAGCGTATTGAACACTGAAGCTTTCTTT
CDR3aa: CSVLRPQGSSVLNTEAFF

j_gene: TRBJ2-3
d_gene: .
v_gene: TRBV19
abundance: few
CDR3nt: TGTGCCAGTAGTATAGCGGGCACAGATACGCAGTATTTT
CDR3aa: CASSIAGTDTQYF

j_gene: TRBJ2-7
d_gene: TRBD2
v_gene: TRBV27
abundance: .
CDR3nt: TGTGCCAGCAGGGACCTTAGGGGAGCTGCGGGGGGACTCTACGAGCAGTACTTC
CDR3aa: CASRDLRGAAGGLYEQYF

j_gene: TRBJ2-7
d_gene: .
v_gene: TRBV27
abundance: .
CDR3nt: TGTGCCAGCAGTTTGGGGGGATTCTACGAGCAGTACTTC
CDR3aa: CASSLGGFYEQYF

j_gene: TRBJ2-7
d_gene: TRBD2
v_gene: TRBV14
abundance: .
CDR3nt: TGTGCCAGCAGCCACCGAGGACTAGCGGGAAACGAGCAGTACTTC
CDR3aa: CASSHRGLAGNEQYF

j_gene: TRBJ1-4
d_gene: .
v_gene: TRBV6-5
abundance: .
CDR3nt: TGTGCCAGCCGCCGGCGGCAGGGGATTGAAAAACTGTTTTTT
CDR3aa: CASRRRQGIEKLFF

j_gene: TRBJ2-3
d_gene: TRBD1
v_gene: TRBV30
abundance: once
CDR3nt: TGTGCCTGTTCCCGGGACAGGGTGCATACGCAGTATTTT
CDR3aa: CACSRDRVHTQYF

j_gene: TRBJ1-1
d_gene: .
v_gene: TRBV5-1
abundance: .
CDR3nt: TGCGCCAGCAGCCCCGTACAGGGAGTGAACACTGAAGCTTTCTTT
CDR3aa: CASSPVQGVNTEAFF

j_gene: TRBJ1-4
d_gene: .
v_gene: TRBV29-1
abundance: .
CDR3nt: TGCAGCGTTGTTGTCCAGAATGAAAAACTGTTTTTT
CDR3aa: CSVVVQNEKLFF

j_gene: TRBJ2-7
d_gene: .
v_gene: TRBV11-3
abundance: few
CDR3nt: TGTGCCAGCAGCTTAGACAACTACGAGCAGTACTTC
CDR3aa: CASSLDNYEQYF

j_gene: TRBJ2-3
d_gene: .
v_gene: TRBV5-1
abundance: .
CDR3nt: TGCGCCAGCAGCTCAGGGGTGGGTGGCACAGATACGCAGTATTTT
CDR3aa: CASSSGVGGTDTQYF

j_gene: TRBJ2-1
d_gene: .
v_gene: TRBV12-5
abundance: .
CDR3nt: TGTGCTAGTGGTTCGGGACTTAACTCCTACAATGAGCAGTTCTTC
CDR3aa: CASGSGLNSYNEQFF

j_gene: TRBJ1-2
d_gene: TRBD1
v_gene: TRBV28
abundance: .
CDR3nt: TGTGCCAGCAGTTTAGGGACAGGGGGCCTAGGTGGCTACACCTTC
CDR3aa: CASSLGTGGLGGYTF

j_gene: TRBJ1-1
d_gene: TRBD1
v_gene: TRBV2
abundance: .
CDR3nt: TGTGCCAGCAGTGGGGACAGAGACACTGAAGCTTTCTTT
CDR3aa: CASSGDRDTEAFF

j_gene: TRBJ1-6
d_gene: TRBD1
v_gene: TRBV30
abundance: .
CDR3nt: TGTGCCTGGACCCCCGGGACAGTGATTAATTCACCCCTCCACTTT
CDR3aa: CAWTPGTVINSPLHF

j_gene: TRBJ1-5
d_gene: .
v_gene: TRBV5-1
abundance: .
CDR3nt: TGCGCCAGCAGCTTGGGGGAGAGAGAGCCCCAGCATTTT
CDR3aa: CASSLGEREPQHF

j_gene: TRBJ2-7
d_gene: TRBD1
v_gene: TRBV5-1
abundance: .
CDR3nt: TGCGCCAGCAGCCTGACAGGGGAGTGGCACGAGCAGTACTTC
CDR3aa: CASSLTGEWHEQYF

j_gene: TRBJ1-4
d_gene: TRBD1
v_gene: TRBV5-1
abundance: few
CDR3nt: TGCGCCAGCGGACCAGGGGGCGCGACTAATGAAAAACTGTTTTTT
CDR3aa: CASGPGGATNEKLFF

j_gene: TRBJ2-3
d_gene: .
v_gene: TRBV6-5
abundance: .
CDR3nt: TGTGCCAGCTCGCGGGGTGAGATTAGTACAGATACGCAGTATTTT
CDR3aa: CASSRGEISTDTQYF

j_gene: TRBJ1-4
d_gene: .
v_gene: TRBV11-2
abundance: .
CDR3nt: TGTGCCAGCAGCTTCGGACAAGTAACTAATGAAAAACTGTTTTTT
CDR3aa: CASSFGQVTNEKLFF

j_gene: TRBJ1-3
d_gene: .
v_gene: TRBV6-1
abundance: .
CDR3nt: TGTGCCAGCAGTGAGATAATGGGTTCTGCGACAAGCTCTGGAAACACCATATATTTT
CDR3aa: CASSEIMGSATSSGNTIYF

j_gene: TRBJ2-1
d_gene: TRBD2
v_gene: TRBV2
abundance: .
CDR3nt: TGTGCCAGCAGTGAAGGGGCCAGCGGGAGGTACAATGAGCAGTTCTTC
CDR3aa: CASSEGASGRYNEQFF

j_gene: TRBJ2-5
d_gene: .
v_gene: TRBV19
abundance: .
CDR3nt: TGTGCCAGTAGTATGGGAGCTTCGGGGCAAGAGACCCAGTACTTC
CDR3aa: CASSMGASGQETQYF

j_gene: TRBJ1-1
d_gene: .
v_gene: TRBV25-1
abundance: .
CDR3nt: TGTGCCAGCAGTGAATATCGGAACACTGAAGCTTTCTTT
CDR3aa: CASSEYRNTEAFF